What follows are 31 T cell receptor beta chains derived from one specimen sequenced in a study of cytomegalovirus exposure and HLA in healthy donors. A multiplex PCR was run with 60 Vbeta primers and 13 Jbeta primers. Using immunoSEQ multiplex PCR, the repertoire was profiled, and TCRdb retains in-frame clones only, with some absent. Of about 63,000 clones detected, less than 75% appear once; the ten largest clones hold around 25%. What was sequenced was PBMCs. The receptor set was obtained from a man in his fifties or sixties in good health and CMV-seropositive.

This clone was seen more than once but under ten times. This chain connects TRBV19 to TRBJ2-5; D remains ambiguous. This CDR3 has 13 residues. V was clipped by 3 bases and J by 7 bases, with 12 bases between them. Germline CDR1 reads LNHDA; CDR2 reads SQIVND (reference sequence). The CDR3 loop is CASSITPERTQYF. CDR3 DNA sequence: TGTGCCAGTAGTATCACCCCTGAGCGGACCCAGTACTTC. The whole variable domain, filled in from reference TRBV19 and TRBJ2-5, reads DGGITQSPKYLFRKEGQNVTLSCEQNLNHDAMYWYRQDPGQGLRLIYYSQIVNDFQKGDIAEGYSVSREKKESFPLTVTSAQKNPTAFYLCASSITPERTQYFGPGTRLLVL.

This clone appeared a few times. CDR3 DNA sequence: TGTGCCAGCAGCGTTATACAGGGGGCCGATGGCTACACCTTC. It translates to CASSVIQGADGYTF. The chain uses TRBV9 and TRBJ1-2, with TRBD1 identical over 9 bases. From germline, CDR1 is SGDLS and CDR2 YYNGEE. With 2 bases clipped from V and 6 bases from J, the junction kept 5 bases outside the gene matches. This CDR3 is 14 amino acids long.

The chain uses TRBV11-3 and TRBJ1-1; TRBD1 agrees at 7 bases. CDR1 and CDR2 from the germline V gene are SGHNT and YENEEA. The length of the CDR3 is 13 residues. Losses at the gene ends were 4 bases for V and 8 bases for J; bases not matched to a gene: 7. The chain's CDR3 is CASSSGTVREAFF. CDR3 nucleotide sequence: TGTGCCAGCAGCTCCGGGACAGTCAGAGAAGCTTTCTTT.

The sample holds a few counts of this clone. The chain joins TRBV7-9 to TRBJ2-3, with 8 bases fitting TRBD2. Losses at the gene ends were 5 bases for V and 0 bases for J; bases not matched to a gene: 7. The CDR3 totals 16 residues. The V gene's germline CDR1 is SEHNR and CDR2 FQNEAQ (reference sequence). The CDR3 DNA follows: TGTGCCAGCAGCCCCCCGCGCGGGGGGAGCACAGATACGCAGTATTTT. It codes for CASSPPRGGSTDTQYF.

This clone is a singleton in its sample. The V gene is TRBV30, the J gene TRBJ1-1; 7 bases map to TRBD1. The CDR3 sequence is 17 residues long. Germline V lookup: CDR1 GTSNPN, CDR2 SVGIG (reference sequence). The V and J ends lost 4 bases and 1 base, in that order; junction bases with no gene match: 15. This CDR3 is CAWTRDRTGRKNTEAFF. CDR3 nucleotides: TGTGCCTGGACCCGGGACAGAACCGGGCGTAAGAACACTGAAGCTTTCTTT.

The rearrangement joins TRBV2 to TRBJ1-1; D may be TRBD1 (5 bases). V was cut by 4 bases and J by 11 bases, with 20 bases left in between. The CDR3 length is 14 residues. CDR1 is SNHLY and CDR2 is FYNNEI in the germline V gene. CDR3 nucleotides: TGTGCCAGCAGTGCCATCGACAGTGCGGCCGTGGCTTTCTTT. This codes for CASSAIDSAAVAFF.

The V and J genes are TRBV29-1 and TRBJ2-5, with TRBD2 matching over 8 bases. CDR3 length: 14 residues. The germline CDR1 and CDR2 sequences are SQVTM and ANQGSEA. V was pared by 5 bases and J by 4 bases, with 9 bases of the junction left unmatched. This CDR3 is CSVTGLVGAETQYF. The CDR3 nucleotides are TGCAGCGTTACGGGACTAGTCGGGGCAGAGACCCAGTACTTC.

This clone appeared once. CDR3: CASSPPGLAMNEQFF. Written as DNA, the CDR3 is TGTGCCAGCAGCCCGCCGGGACTAGCGATGAATGAGCAGTTCTTC. The chain recombines TRBV7-2 with TRBJ2-1; 10 bases are shared with TRBD2. Germline loops: CDR1 SGHTA, CDR2 FQGNSA. The CDR3 consists of 15 residues. V was clipped by 5 bases and J by 7 bases; unmatched bases: 8.

The V gene is TRBV30, the J gene TRBJ1-5, with D perhaps TRBD1 (5 bases). Germline V gene lookup returns CDR1 GTSNPN and CDR2 SVGIG (reference sequence). V was cut by 4 bases and J by 3 bases, with 13 bases left in between. The CDR3 loop spans 14 amino acids. The DNA for the CDR3 is TGTGCCTGGAACCACGACAGCTACAATCAGCCCCAGCATTTT. Translating gives CAWNHDSYNQPQHF.

CDR3 bases: TGTGCCAGCAGCCAAGATGCCCCCTTTCTAAACAATGAGCAGTTCTTC. This codes for CASSQDAPFLNNEQFF. The rearrangement uses TRBV14 and TRBJ2-1; D gene ambiguous. The germline V and J ends were trimmed by 0 bases and 5 bases, with 14 bases remaining between them. The germline CDR1 and CDR2 sequences are SGHDN and FVKESK. There are 16 residues in the CDR3. Variable domain in full (rest from reference TRBV14 and TRBJ2-1): EAGVTQFPSHSVIEKGQTVTLRCDPISGHDNLYWYRRVMGKEIKFLLHFVKESKQDESGMPNNRFLAERTGGTYSTLKVQPAELEDSGVYFCASSQDAPFLNNEQFFGPGTRLTVL.

The rearrangement uses TRBV5-1 and TRBJ1-2, with 7 bases aligning to TRBD1. Trimming at V came to 4 bases and at J to 6 bases, leaving 12 bases not matched to a gene. Germline V gene lookup returns CDR1 SGHRS and CDR2 YFSETQ. This CDR3 has 15 amino acids. In DNA form, the CDR3 reads TGCGCCAGCAGCCCCTCGGAGGACAGGTCTGATGGCTACACCTTC. Residues: CASSPSEDRSDGYTF.

This clone was detected only once. J is TRBJ1-1 and V is TRBV19; D ambiguous. The CDR3 runs to 13 residues. Germline CDR1 is LNHDA and CDR2 is SQIVND (reference sequence). Trimming shortened V by 4 bases and J by 1 base, and 7 bases separated the two germline ends. The CDR3 DNA reads TGTGCCAGTAGTAGGGAGTCGAACACTGAAGCTTTCTTT. As protein: CASSRESNTEAFF.

This clone was observed a few times. V gene TRBV9 combines with J gene TRBJ1-1; tentative D call: TRBD1 (5 bases). V dropped 3 bases and J dropped 4 bases, with 10 bases sitting between them. Germline loops: CDR1 SGDLS, CDR2 YYNGEE. This CDR3 is 13 amino acids long. The CDR3 bases are TGTGCCAGCAGCGGCGGGGGATCCACTGAAGCTTTCTTT. This codes for CASSGGGSTEAFF.

The genes are TRBV5-1 and TRBJ2-7; D gene uncertain. Germline CDR1 and CDR2: SGHRS and YFSETQ. The CDR3 consists of 14 residues. V lost 5 bases, J lost 2 bases, and 14 bases lay in between. CDR3 region: CASSPRHATYEQYF. Written as DNA, the CDR3 is TGCGCCAGCAGTCCTCGACACGCCACCTACGAGCAGTACTTC.

This clone occurred a few times. The chain carries TRBV10-3 and TRBJ2-7; TRBD2 matches at 8 bases. J gave up 2 bases and V 2 bases, and 2 bases lay outside the gene matches. There are 14 residues in the CDR3. Per germline, CDR1 ENHRY and CDR2 SYGVKD. DNA of the CDR3: TGTGCCATCAGTGAGCGGGAGGGCCCCTACGAGCAGTACTTC. This gives the protein CAISEREGPYEQYF.

The rearrangement links TRBV2 to TRBJ2-3, with D possibly matching TRBD2 (5 bases). The CDR3 is made up of 13 amino acids. Germline CDR1 SNHLY, CDR2 FYNNEI. Trimming took off 6 bases at V and 0 bases at J, with 7 bases between the two ends. CDR3 amino acids: CASSRTSTDTQYF. CDR3 in DNA: TGTGCCAGCAGCCGGACTAGCACAGATACGCAGTATTTT. The whole variable domain, filled in from reference TRBV2 and TRBJ2-3, reads EPEVTQTPSHQVTQMGQEVILRCVPISNHLYFYWYRQILGQKVEFLVSFYNNEISEKSEIFDDQFSVERPDGSNFTLKIRSTKLEDSAMYFCASSRTSTDTQYFGPGTRLTVL.

This clone was detected a few times. V and J are TRBV10-1 and TRBJ2-2, with 7 bases fitting TRBD1. This CDR3 comprises 16 residues. V shed 8 bases, J shed 3 bases, and the junction held 12 bases outside the gene matches. Germline CDR1 reads WNHNN; CDR2 reads SYGVQD (reference sequence). The CDR3 coding sequence is TGCGCCAGCCGAAAGGGGGCGGTGGGGGACACCGGGGAGCTGTTTTTT. The encoded protein is CASRKGAVGDTGELFF.

The rearrangement links TRBV18 to TRBJ1-3; 7 bases line up with TRBD1. This CDR3 has 18 residues. The germline V gene has CDR1 KGHSH and CDR2 LQKENI. After removal of 4 bases from V and 2 bases from J, the junction contained 14 bases not matched to a gene. CDR3 nucleotide sequence: TGTGCCAGCTCACTTGGAAACCCGACAGGGAACACTGGAAACACCATATATTTT. Its protein is CASSLGNPTGNTGNTIYF.

V gene TRBV7-2 combines with J gene TRBJ2-7, with TRBD2 identical over 14 bases. This CDR3 has 16 residues. Germline-derived CDR1 and CDR2 are SGHTA and FQGNSA. Losses at the gene ends were 0 bases for V and 2 bases for J; bases not matched to a gene: 0. CDR3 sequence reads: CASSLATSGRAYEQYF. CDR3 in DNA: TGTGCCAGCAGCTTAGCGACTAGCGGGAGGGCCTACGAGCAGTACTTC. Based on the CDR3 plus reference TRBV7-2 and TRBJ2-7, the full variable domain is GAGVSQSPSNKVTEKGKDVELRCDPISGHTALYWYRQSLGQGLEFLIYFQGNSAPDKSGLPSDRFSAERTGGSVSTLTIQRTQQEDSAVYLCASSLATSGRAYEQYFGPGTRLTVT.

About this clone: At one end the junction does not follow the germline gene, possibly because of a read error. The chain joins TRBV6-5 to TRBJ1-2; weak D call: TRBD1 (6 bases). There are 15 residues in the CDR3. Germline V gene lookup returns CDR1 MNHEY and CDR2 SVGAGI. CDR3 DNA sequence: TGTGCCAGCAGTCACTCGGGGGGGGCCCTGAGTGGCTACACCTTC. It yields the protein CASSHSGGALSGYTF.

The gene calls are TRBV28 and TRBJ2-7, with 7 bases aligning to TRBD1. With V trimmed by 5 bases and J by 7 bases, 8 bases remained unmatched. There are 13 residues in the CDR3. The germline V gene has CDR1 MDHEN and CDR2 SYDVKM. In DNA, the CDR3 is TGTGCCAGCAGTCCAACAGGGGAGTGGGAGCAGTACTTC. This gives the protein CASSPTGEWEQYF. The whole variable domain, remainder taken from reference TRBV28 and TRBJ2-7, is DVKVTQSSRYLVKRTGEKVFLECVQDMDHENMFWYRQDPGLGLRLIYFSYDVKMKEKGDIPEGYSVSREKKERFSLILESASTNQTSMYLCASSPTGEWEQYFGPGTRLTVT.

This chain uses TRBV7-2 with TRBJ2-3; D perhaps matches TRBD2 (5 bases). CDR1 and CDR2 (germline): SGHTA, FQGNSA. The ends were cut back, 0 bases at V and 8 bases at J, with 12 bases in the middle. CDR3 length: 14 residues. CDR3 in amino acids: CASSLARAPGTQYF. In DNA, the CDR3 is TGTGCCAGCAGCTTAGCGCGGGCTCCAGGTACGCAGTATTTT.

This chain links TRBV11-3 with TRBJ1-6; D uncertain. The CDR3 runs 13 residues. The V and J ends lost 3 bases and 7 bases respectively, with 7 bases between them. Per the germline V gene, CDR1 is SGHNT and CDR2 is YENEEA. In nucleotides, the CDR3 is TGTGCCAGCAGCTTCGGGTCAAATTCACCCCTCCACTTT. Residues: CASSFGSNSPLHF.

The chain joins TRBV29-1 to TRBJ1-4; TRBD1 matches 8 bases. The CDR3 has 14 amino acids. Germline CDR1 reads SQVTM; CDR2 reads ANQGSEA. Trimming at V came to 5 bases and at J to 5 bases, leaving 7 bases not matched to a gene. CDR3 amino acids: CSVQPQGGNEKLFF. The DNA of the CDR3 is TGCAGCGTTCAACCACAGGGGGGCAATGAAAAACTGTTTTTT.

V and J are TRBV2 and TRBJ1-6; possible D gene TRBD1, 6 bases. Germline loops: CDR1 SNHLY, CDR2 FYNNEI. The V end lost 7 bases, the J end lost 7 bases, and 14 bases lay between the germline ends. The CDR3 is 14 residues long. The CDR3 DNA sequence: TGTGCCAGCAAGCAGGGACAATGGAATTCACCCCTCCACTTT. Translating it yields CASKQGQWNSPLHF. The complete variable domain, with remaining parts taken from reference TRBV2 and TRBJ1-6, reads EPEVTQTPSHQVTQMGQEVILRCVPISNHLYFYWYRQILGQKVEFLVSFYNNEISEKSEIFDDQFSVERPDGSNFTLKIRSTKLEDSAMYFCASKQGQWNSPLHFGNGTRLTVT.

The chain carries TRBV29-1 and TRBJ2-7; D is unresolved. This CDR3 comprises 11 residues. V lost 6 bases and J 4 bases, leaving 10 bases between the germline ends. Germline-derived CDR1 and CDR2 are SQVTM and ANQGSEA. The CDR3 reads CSVVTIYEQYF. CDR3 coding DNA: TGCAGCGTGGTAACAATTTACGAGCAGTACTTC.

This clone was seen more than once but under ten times. This sequence joins TRBV5-4 and TRBJ2-5; D possibly corresponds to TRBD1 (6 bases). V was trimmed by 4 bases and J by 5 bases, leaving 15 bases between them. The CDR3 extends over 14 amino acids. The germline gives CDR1 SGHNT, CDR2 YYREEE (reference sequence). The CDR3 nucleotides read TGTGCCAGCAGCCCTAGGGGGTCCCGGGAGACCCAGTACTTC. It specifies CASSPRGSRETQYF.

This clone was counted between two and nine times. The V and J genes are TRBV7-2 and TRBJ2-7; 9 bases line up with TRBD1. Unmatched junction bases numbered 15, after V lost 5 bases and J lost 1 base. The CDR3 covers 18 residues. The germline V gene has CDR1 SGHTA and CDR2 FQGNSA. The CDR3 sequence is CASSPRGGTGFSSYEQYF. The CDR3 region has the DNA TGTGCCAGCAGCCCAAGGGGCGGGACAGGGTTTTCGTCCTACGAGCAGTACTTC.

As regards this clone: The same CDR3 also results from other DNA sequences found in this sample. The CDR3 DNA reads as TGCGCCAGCAGCTCCTCTAGGGGTTACACTGAAGCTTTCTTT. Translation gives CASSSSRGYTEAFF. The rearrangement joins TRBV5-1 to TRBJ1-1, with D possibly TRBD1 on 5 matching bases. Germline V gene sequence: CDR1 SGHRS, CDR2 YFSETQ. Trimming stripped 3 bases from V and 3 bases from J, with 12 bases between. This CDR3 has 14 amino acids.

This chain uses TRBV13 with TRBJ2-7; 9 positions agree with TRBD1. V was clipped by 5 bases and J by 0 bases; unmatched bases: 5. CDR1 and CDR2 from the germline V gene are PRHDT and FYEKMQ (reference sequence). This CDR3 has 15 amino acids. CDR3 region: CASSARTGASYEQYF. The CDR3 DNA reads TGTGCCAGCAGCGCCCGGACAGGGGCCTCCTACGAGCAGTACTTC.

This clone was picked up one time. The chain has TRBV2 and TRBJ2-1; the match to TRBD2 covers 10 bases. The V gene end was trimmed by 6 bases and the J gene end by 7 bases; junction bases not matched to a gene: 9. CDR1 SNHLY and CDR2 FYNNEI come from the germline V gene. This CDR3 comprises 15 residues. This CDR3 reads CASRLGLAAYNEQFF. Written as DNA, the CDR3 is TGTGCCAGCAGGCTCGGACTAGCGGCTTATAATGAGCAGTTCTTC.